This TCR beta chain was observed in a study of blood T cells in healthy people across ages. Whole-study results and caveats: Conclusively comparing naive with antigen-experienced cells was impossible with unsorted PBMCs.

The CDR3 sequence is 15 residues long. Trimming removed 10 bases from V and 4 bases from J, with 22 bases in between. CDR1 ENHRY and CDR2 SYGVKD come from the germline V gene. Comments on this clonotype: Its antigen is as yet unknown.

Then a second PCR, running about 6 to 12 cycles, was carried out with a sample-barcoded 5' primer and a J-beta primer mix. MiXCR was run by TCRdb on the 5' RACE reads, yielding one entry per CDR3 protein. The table has roughly 570,000 distinct CDR3 sequences, 25% to 30% seen once. This rearrangement joins TRBV10-3 to TRBJ2-5, with D unresolved. Sequencing was done on a sample of blood. The clonotype originates from a woman in her seventies in good health. The CDR3 here is CANLGPCPLLETQYF. The CDR3 DNA is TGTGCCAACCTGGGTCCTTGTCCCCTTTTAGAGACCCAGTACTTC.